The entry that follows covers one TCR beta chain sequence. The antigen is not known. TCR beta CDR3 sequences were amplified from RNA transcripts. The HTBI primer set drove a first-round RT-PCR of the TCR CDR3. A single record per CDR3 protein comes from TCRdb applying MiXCR to the multiplex PCR reads. Counted here are hundreds of thousands of distinct CDR3 sequences, approximately 15% occurring once; the ten biggest clones make up 4.5% to 6%. These data are taken from a study of T cells in Graves' hyperthyroidism and ophthalmopathy. Regarding the study as a whole: Ophthalmopathy was identified by the model a median 6.5 months ahead of onset.

Together with thyroid ultrasound, orbital computed tomography, serum thyroxine and TRAb, clinical symptoms were used for diagnoses. The V end lost 2 bases, the J end lost 5 bases, and 12 bases lay between the germline ends. Per germline, CDR1 MNHEY and CDR2 SVGAGI. The CDR3 length is 15 residues. The sample consisted of blood. The receptor's source is a woman aged 30 to 39 with Graves' hyperthyroidism that later progressed to Graves' ophthalmopathy. The chain recombines TRBV6-5 with TRBJ2-2, with D maybe TRBD2 (6 bases). CDR3 DNA: TGTGCCAGCAGTTACGACGGGAGAGGTACCGGGGAGCTGTTTTTT. Amino acids: CASSYDGRGTGELFF.